Presented here are 23 T cell receptor beta chains from one specimen sequenced in a study of blood T cell repertoires in COVID-19. Assay: immunoSEQ multiplex PCR; the TCRdb copy retains only in-frame clones and omits some. The sample contains 250,000 or so clones, roughly 80% of which appear only once. Sequencing was carried out using peripheral blood. The receptors originated from a woman aged 18 to 35 with acute or convalescent COVID-19.

This clone was detected a few times. At one boundary the junction diverges from the germline segment, which might be a read error. The chain recombines TRBV7-7 with TRBJ2-5; 10 nucleotides line up with TRBD1. Per the germline V gene, CDR1 is SSHAT and CDR2 is FNYEAQ (reference sequence). The length of the CDR3 is 16 residues. The DNA for the CDR3 is TGTGCTAGCAGCTTAGGAGGGACAGGGGTTAAAGAGACCCAGTACTTC. Amino acid sequence: CASSLGGTGVKETQYF.

This sequence joins TRBV7-3 and TRBJ1-2, with 7 bases identical to TRBD1. J gave up 1 base and V 5 bases, and 7 bases lay outside the gene matches. Germline V lookup: CDR1 SGHTA, CDR2 FQGTGA. This CDR3 has 15 amino acids. This CDR3 is CASSASGTDNYGYTF. CDR3 in DNA: TGTGCCAGCAGCGCGTCCGGGACAGATAACTATGGCTACACCTTC.

The genes are TRBV7-2 and TRBJ1-3; tentative D call: TRBD1 (6 bases). Per germline, CDR1 SGHTA and CDR2 FQGNSA. The CDR3 has 15 amino acids. With 5 bases removed from V and 1 base from J, the gap between germline ends came to 12 bases. CDR3 nucleotides: TGTGCCAGCAGCAACTACCAGGGGTCTGGAAACACCATATATTTT. Translation: CASSNYQGSGNTIYF.

The chain joins TRBV7-9 to TRBJ2-7; TRBD1 might be the D (6 bases). There are 14 residues in the CDR3. V gave up 4 bases and J gave up 3 bases, with 13 bases separating them. Germline values: CDR1 SEHNR, CDR2 FQNEAQ (reference sequence). The DNA of the CDR3 is TGTGCCAGCAGCTACACCGGGACATACTACGAGCAGTACTTC. Protein: CASSYTGTYYEQYF.

V gene TRBV28 combines with J gene TRBJ2-5, with 9 bases aligning to TRBD2. Germline V lookup: CDR1 MDHEN, CDR2 SYDVKM. This CDR3 has 16 residues. The V segment lost 1 base and the J segment 1 base; nucleotides outside the gene matches: 4. The CDR3 DNA reads as TGTGCCAGCAGTTTATTGTCGGGACTAGCCCAAGAGACCCAGTACTTC. Residues: CASSLLSGLAQETQYF. Using reference TRBV28 and TRBJ2-5 for the parts outside the CDR3, the full variable domain is DVKVTQSSRYLVKRTGEKVFLECVQDMDHENMFWYRQDPGLGLRLIYFSYDVKMKEKGDIPEGYSVSREKKERFSLILESASTNQTSMYLCASSLLSGLAQETQYFGPGTRLLVL.

This chain uses TRBV19 with TRBJ1-2, with D uncertain. CDR1 and CDR2 (germline): LNHDA, SQIVND (reference sequence). This CDR3 is 13 amino acids long. Trimming stripped 7 bases from V and 5 bases from J, with 14 bases between. CDR3 nucleotides: TGTGCCAGTAACCTGGGGAGTAGGTATGGCTACACCTTC. Translation: CASNLGSRYGYTF.

The V call is TRBV30, the J call TRBJ2-7; D gene unclear. CDR1 GTSNPN and CDR2 SVGIG come from the germline V gene (reference sequence). With 2 bases removed from V and 2 bases from J, the gap between germline ends came to 13 bases. The CDR3 runs to 14 residues. The DNA of the CDR3 is TGTGCCTGGAGTCCCATAAGCTATACCTACGAGCAGTACTTC. The encoded protein is CAWSPISYTYEQYF.

This chain uses TRBV6-4 with TRBJ2-2; D is perhaps TRBD1 (5 bases). Germline V gives CDR1 MRHNA, CDR2 SNTAGT. The CDR3 is made up of 14 amino acids. V was clipped by 3 bases and J by 1 base, with 6 bases between them. Written as DNA, the CDR3 is TGTGCCAGCAGTGAGACAGAGAACACCGGGGAGCTGTTTTTT. Translation: CASSETENTGELFF.

The chain joins TRBV30 to TRBJ2-2; D may be TRBD2 (6 bases). From germline, CDR1 is GTSNPN and CDR2 SVGIG (reference sequence). The CDR3 runs to 13 residues. V was pared by 0 bases and J by 6 bases, with 8 bases between. CDR3 region: CAWSVGGSGELFF. As DNA, the CDR3 is TGTGCCTGGAGTGTTGGGGGGTCCGGGGAGCTGTTTTTT. Variable domain in full (rest from reference TRBV30 and TRBJ2-2): SQTIHQWPATLVQPVGSPLSLECTVEGTSNPNLYWYRQAAGRGLQLLFYSVGIGQISSEVPQNLSASRPQDRQFILSSKKLLLSDSGFYLCAWSVGGSGELFFGEGSRLTVL.

This clone was counted a few times. The V call is TRBV4-3, the J call TRBJ1-2, with TRBD1 matching 9 bases. CDR1 and CDR2 (germline): LGHNA, YSLEER. The V segment lost 8 bases and the J segment 7 bases; nucleotides outside the gene matches: 11. There are 14 residues in the CDR3. The CDR3 bases are TGCGCCAGCGGAAGGACGGACAGGGGAGGTGGCTACACCTTC. This encodes CASGRTDRGGGYTF.

J is TRBJ2-1 and V is TRBV20-1, with 15 bases fitting TRBD2. Germline CDR1 is DFQATT and CDR2 is SNEGSKA (reference sequence). Trimming took 3 bases from V and 3 from J; bases not matched to a gene: 6. The CDR3 is 17 amino acids. In nucleotides, the CDR3 is TGCAGTGCTAGTGGACTAGCGGGAGGGCCGGGCTACAATGAGCAGTTCTTC. Translation gives CSASGLAGGPGYNEQFF.

The chain employs TRBV2 and TRBJ2-1, with TRBD2 identical over 9 bases. CDR1 and CDR2 from the germline V gene are SNHLY and FYNNEI. The CDR3 spans 14 residues. The ends lost 10 bases at V and 1 base at J; junction bases unmatched: 5. The CDR3 nucleotides are TGTGCCACCTTAGCGGGAGAGTCCTACAATGAGCAGTTCTTC. This gives the protein CATLAGESYNEQFF.

This chain connects TRBV11-2 to TRBJ1-4; D remains unclear. V lost 4 bases and J 4 bases, leaving 10 bases between the germline ends. The CDR3 length is 14 residues. The V gene's germline CDR1 is SGHAT and CDR2 FQNNGV. CDR3 amino acids: CASSSTAGNEKLFF. CDR3 sequence (DNA): TGTGCCAGCAGCTCGACCGCGGGTAATGAAAAACTGTTTTTT. Variable domain in full (rest from reference TRBV11-2 and TRBJ1-4): EAGVAQSPRYKIIEKRQSVAFWCNPISGHATLYWYQQILGQGPKLLIQFQNNGVVDDSQLPKDRFSAERLKGVDSTLKIQPAKLEDSAVYLCASSSTAGNEKLFFGSGTQLSVL.

This chain joins TRBV5-1 and TRBJ2-2; TRBD2 might be the D (6 bases). V was clipped by 7 bases and J by 5 bases, with 27 bases between them. Germline V gene lookup returns CDR1 SGHRS and CDR2 YFSETQ. The CDR3 runs to 18 residues. In DNA, the CDR3 is TGCGCCAGCTGGTCCGACACTAAAGAACCGGGAGCTACCGGGGAGCTGTTTTTT. Encoded protein: CASWSDTKEPGATGELFF.

This chain links TRBV4-1 with TRBJ1-5, with D possibly TRBD1 on 6 matching bases. Germline V gene sequence: CDR1 MGHRA, CDR2 YSYEKL. V shed 2 bases and J shed 6 bases, with 17 bases lying between them. The CDR3 consists of 16 residues. The CDR3 sequence is CASSQIWTETGQPQHF. CDR3 sequence (DNA): TGCGCCAGCAGCCAAATATGGACAGAAACGGGTCAGCCCCAGCATTTT.

This clone appeared once. The J gene is TRBJ2-1, the V gene TRBV27, with 7 bases that match TRBD2. CDR1 and CDR2 from the germline V gene are MNHEY and SMNVEV (reference sequence). CDR3 length equals 16 residues. The J segment lost 0 bases and the V segment lost 5 bases, leaving 7 bases of the junction unmatched. The CDR3 nucleotides read TGTGCCAGCAGTAGTGCGGGAGTCTTCTCCTACAATGAGCAGTTCTTC. As protein: CASSSAGVFSYNEQFF.

This clone was recorded a few times. The chain employs TRBV7-8 and TRBJ2-6, with D possibly TRBD2 on 6 matching bases. The CDR3 loop spans 15 amino acids. V lost 1 base and J lost 2, with 6 bases in between. CDR1 and CDR2 (germline): SGHVS, FQNEAQ. The CDR3 nucleotides read TGTGCCAGCAGCTTAGGGGGGGCTGGGGCCAACGTCCTGACTTTC. Translating it yields CASSLGGAGANVLTF.

The chain uses TRBV30 and TRBJ1-3; no definite D call. V was clipped by 2 bases and J by 4 bases, with 9 bases between them. CDR3 size: 13 residues. Looked up from germline, CDR1 is GTSNPN and CDR2 is SVGIG (reference sequence). The CDR3 spells CAWSLMGGNTIYF. For the CDR3, the DNA is TGTGCCTGGAGTTTGATGGGCGGAAACACCATATATTTT. Using reference TRBV30 and TRBJ1-3 for the parts outside the CDR3, the full variable domain is SQTIHQWPATLVQPVGSPLSLECTVEGTSNPNLYWYRQAAGRGLQLLFYSVGIGQISSEVPQNLSASRPQDRQFILSSKKLLLSDSGFYLCAWSLMGGNTIYFGEGSWLTVV.

This chain links TRBV5-1 with TRBJ1-5; unclear D gene. V was shortened by 1 base and J by 5 bases, with 10 bases between the two germline ends. The CDR3 has 14 amino acids. Germline loops: CDR1 SGHRS, CDR2 YFSETQ. The CDR3 DNA follows: TGCGCCAGCAGCTTGACGGCGGGTCATCAGCCCCAGCATTTT. Protein sequence: CASSLTAGHQPQHF.

The chain links TRBV5-5 to TRBJ1-2, with TRBD1 matching over 9 bases. Germline loops: CDR1 SGHKS, CDR2 YYEKEE (reference sequence). This CDR3 has 15 amino acids. The V segment lost 3 bases and the J segment 2 bases; nucleotides outside the gene matches: 5. CDR3 coding DNA: TGTGCCAGCAGCTACTCGACAGGGGGGAACTATGGCTACACCTTC. Its protein is CASSYSTGGNYGYTF.

The chain couples TRBV19 to TRBJ1-5, with no clear D. V dropped 1 base and J dropped 3 bases, with 10 bases sitting between them. The CDR3 spans 15 residues. Germline V gene data show CDR1 as LNHDA and CDR2 as SQIVND (reference sequence). Written as DNA, the CDR3 is TGTGCCAGTAGTATAGGTCAGGTGAACAATCAGCCCCAGCATTTT. This encodes CASSIGQVNNQPQHF.

The chain carries TRBV29-1 and TRBJ1-4, with 8 bases lining up with TRBD1. Looked up from germline, CDR1 is SQVTM and CDR2 is ANQGSEA. This CDR3 is 14 amino acids long. V trimming: 7 bases; J trimming: 5 bases; junction bases outside the gene matches: 9. The CDR3 sequence: CSAKGQDPNEKLFF. Here the CDR3 DNA reads TGCAGCGCAAAGGGACAGGACCCGAATGAAAAACTGTTTTTT. Full variable domain (rest looked up from reference TRBV29-1 and TRBJ1-4): SAVISQKPSRDICQRGTSLTIQCQVDSQVTMMFWYRQQPGQSLTLIATANQGSEATYESGFVIDKFPISRPNLTFSTLTVSNMSPEDSSIYLCSAKGQDPNEKLFFGSGTQLSVL.

This chain joins TRBV24-1 and TRBJ2-3; TRBD2 agrees at 9 bases. Germline assignment: CDR1 KGHDR and CDR2 SFDVKD. The CDR3 is 15 amino acids. V trimming: 3 bases; J trimming: 2 bases; junction bases outside the gene matches: 2. CDR3 sequence: CATSDRLAVTDTQYF. The CDR3 DNA reads TGTGCCACCAGTGATCGACTAGCGGTCACAGATACGCAGTATTTT.